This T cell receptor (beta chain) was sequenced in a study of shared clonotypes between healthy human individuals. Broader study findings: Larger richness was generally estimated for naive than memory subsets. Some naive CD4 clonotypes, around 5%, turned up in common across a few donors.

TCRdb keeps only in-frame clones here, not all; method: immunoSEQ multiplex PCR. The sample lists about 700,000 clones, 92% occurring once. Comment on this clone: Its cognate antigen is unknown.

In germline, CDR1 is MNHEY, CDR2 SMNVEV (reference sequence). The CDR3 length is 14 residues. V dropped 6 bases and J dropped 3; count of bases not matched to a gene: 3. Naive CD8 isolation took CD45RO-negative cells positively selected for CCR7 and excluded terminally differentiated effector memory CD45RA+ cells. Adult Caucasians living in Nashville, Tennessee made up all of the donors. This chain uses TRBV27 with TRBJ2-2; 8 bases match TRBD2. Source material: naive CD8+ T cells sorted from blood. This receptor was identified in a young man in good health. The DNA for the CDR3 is TGTGCCAGCAGCATAGCGGGATACACCGGGGAGCTGTTTTTT. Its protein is CASSIAGYTGELFF.